Described below is a single TCR beta chain sequence and its context. Its antigen remains unknown. A much larger clonotype is one base distant, so this may be a read error. Lactation, pregnancy, other autoimmune disease or uncontrolled infection led to exclusion of patients. These data belong to a study of T cells in Graves' hyperthyroidism and ophthalmopathy. This CDR3 has 15 residues. Looked up from germline, CDR1 is GTSNPN and CDR2 is SVGIG (reference sequence). From RNA transcripts, TCR beta CDR3 regions were amplified. The HTBI set primed first-round TCR CDR3 RT-PCR. One entry per CDR3 protein results from TCRdb running MiXCR on the multiplex PCR reads. The table has roughly 350,000 distinct CDR3 sequences, about 14% seen once. Broader study findings: Clonotypes that were expanded in thyroid above 0.001 mostly appeared in blood too.

The chain employs TRBV30 and TRBJ2-5; 8 bases line up with TRBD2. Sequencing was done on a sample of blood. The TCR originated in a woman under 40 with Graves' hyperthyroidism. In DNA, the CDR3 is TGTGCCTGGACGTTGGCGGGAGGATTGGGAGAGACCCTGTACTTC. Protein product: CAWTLAGGLGETLYF.